This T cell receptor beta chain was captured by sequencing in a study of shared clonotypes between healthy human individuals. CDR1 is SGHAT, CDR2 FQNNGV, per germline. With V trimmed by 7 bases and J by 4 bases, 15 bases remained unmatched. The CDR3 runs 16 residues. Sequencing of unsorted PBMC DNA was carried out using ten immunoSEQ deep assay plates. TCRdb keeps only in-frame clones here, not all; method: immunoSEQ multiplex PCR. This table has fewer than 650,000 clones, roughly 72% appearing once. Sequenced input: PBMCs. This chain connects TRBV11-2 to TRBJ2-7; 8 bases align to TRBD2. This TCR was sampled from a woman aged 40 to 50 in good health. Some clones in this sample may be carry-over from other donors' samples. The CDR3 is CASNPRVSGSWYEQYF. CDR3 sequence (DNA): TGTGCCAGCAACCCTAGAGTGAGCGGGAGTTGGTACGAGCAGTACTTC.